This T cell receptor beta chain was identified in a study of cytomegalovirus exposure and HLA in healthy donors (dated by TCRdb to 2016 to 2017). Describing the broader study: In an earlier analysis of approximately 500 of the donors, 276 Gb of sequence data and just under 120 million unique TCR beta sequences from 180 million or so T cells were reported. Roughly 300 gigabases of sequencing data and tens of millions of unique TCR sequences were included in an early release covering about 600 HLA-typed donors. Of the roughly 400 genotyped donors, over 65% fell in the genetic ancestry cluster associated with self-reported Caucasian donors. The study was designed to test whether signatures of past pathogen exposure could be identified by cataloging public T cell receptors. The study used immunosequencing to profile the T cell repertoires of hundreds of subjects and linked those repertoires to cytomegalovirus serostatus. Besides the first cohort of approximately 670 subjects, a separate validation cohort made up of 90 to 150 different subjects was used. High-throughput TCR immunosequencing, statistical association of individual TCRs with disease status, and machine learning were combined to predict cytomegalovirus infection status. A later analysis re-analyzed previously published TCR beta repertoires from roughly 600 donors and added high-resolution HLA genotyping to study TCR occurrence patterns. In the later analysis, no new phenotypic data were used to find candidate immune exposures; instead, reliance was placed on TCR beta sequences and their occurrence across donors. To decide whether each TCR beta V gene segment behaved as functional or pseudogenic, an earlier analysis of approximately 590 of the donors relied on high-throughput TCR beta sequencing. Alongside the repertoire data, information on donor age, sex, ethnicity and CMV serostatus was compiled. A later genetic analysis used genome-wide SNP genotypes for about three fifths of the 666 donors, treating that subset as a discovery cohort. Every discovery cohort repertoire had been produced on one sequencing platform. HLA typing included class I and class II loci at four-digit resolution. Typing coverage differed by locus: A, B, C, DRB1 and DQB1 were typed in about 620-630 donors, DQA1 in about 500, DPA1 in 606, and DPB1 in 400 to 480. Because of strong linkage in the cohort, roughly five DR-DQ haplotypes were treated as single units for association and clustering. Across around 400 genotyped donors of the cohort, an average of roughly 230,000 unique TCR beta nucleotide sequences per donor were sequenced, and roughly 20% of those sequences were non-productive. The paper as a whole reports these results and caveats: A later analysis reported that several top co-occurrence clusters appeared linked to parvovirus B19, influenza, CMV and Epstein-Barr virus. A later genetic analysis reported fewer N-insertions in productive TCRs among donors in an Asian-associated ancestry cluster than the roughly 700-donor mean. A cluster of highly shared sequence variants was judged likely to represent a technical artifact of the sequencing pipeline. While some public TCRs were present in many individuals, most TCR sequences turned up only very rarely across donors. In vitro tests confirmed that a few of the cytomegalovirus-associated TCR beta chains recognize cytomegalovirus antigens. A later analysis associated 17,000 or so TCR beta sequences with specific HLA alleles at a false discovery rate of 0.05. In a later analysis, HLA-associated TCR beta chains showed more clonal expansion and lower generation probabilities than non-associated chains that were equally common. The study gave a list of 150 to 200 TCR beta chains associated with cytomegalovirus. The 87-base-pair reads could not distinguish some IMGT-functional V segments, including TRBV6-2 and TRBV6-3, so those segments were excluded. In an earlier analysis of about 540 of the donors, most TCR beta V segments were observed in productive rearrangements about 90% or about 30% of the time, broadly matching IMGT annotations. The authors suggested that the approach could potentially be extended to other disease states and immunological phenotypes. Because HLA typing was missing for some donors at each locus, association tests included only the typed subset. Correlated functional status among segregating V segments might reflect linkage disequilibrium, but an unknown experimental factor could not be ruled out. V-gene and J-gene trimming of TCR beta chains was associated with a missense DCLRE1C variant in a later genetic analysis, and the association was replicated in an independent cohort. A further reported finding was that TCR beta sequences accurately predicted the HLA-A and HLA-B alleles for most subjects in the first cohort. Approximately 18 rarely observed V segments, including chromosome 9 orphons, were excluded from the earlier analysis of several hundred of the donors because counts were too low. For the cohort, immune exposure information was limited to CMV serostatus. In a later analysis, TCR association rates were found to vary across HLA loci, with the most associated TCRs seen for DRB1 alleles and the fewest for HLA-C alleles. A later analysis found that most CMV-associated TCR beta chains appeared HLA-restricted, with HLA associations seemingly driven largely by CMV exposure. The classifier was reported to diagnose cytomegalovirus status with high specificity and sensitivity in both the original and validation cohorts. Sequencing depth was assumed to be roughly uniform across donors in the presence/absence analyses, though that assumption may not hold. When HLA alleles, especially DR and DQ, strongly co-occurred, attributing TCR associations to individual alleles was difficult. The cohort was sequenced for TCR beta chains only, and without alpha or paired-chain data the features that could be detected were limited.

In total, 500 to 700 healthy bone marrow donors made up the cohort. At the time of sampling, every cohort member was nominally healthy, though immune exposures that went unrecorded were likely present. The donor was CMV seronegative and was included in the group of a few hundred seronegative cohort members. A peripheral blood sample was provided by each donor, and peripheral blood mononuclear cells were used for TCR beta sequencing. The Qiagen DNeasy Blood Extraction Kit was used to extract genomic DNA from the blood cell samples. V is shortened by 5 bases, J by 9 bases, and the region joining them spans 11 bases. The CDR3 runs 12 amino acids, cysteine and phenylalanine included. CDR3 DNA only is kept here, 36 bases in frame from base 1. CDR1 and CDR2 are read off the germline V gene as SGHNT and YENEEA. Details on this clone: Its antigen remains unidentified. There are no base qualities to consult, and no much larger clone falls within one base.

Preparation of the library involved the immunoSEQ multiplex PCR assay. For the multiplex PCR, a mixture combining 60 forward primers for TCR Vbeta segments and 13 reverse primers for TCR Jbeta segments was used. The CDR3 region of rearranged TCR beta genes was amplified from genomic DNA by a multiplex PCR assay. Amplified TCR beta libraries were sequenced as 87-base-pair reads on the Illumina HiSeq System. The authors' analysis ran thus. In a later analysis, tens of millions of unique TCR beta chains were counted across the roughly 610 repertoires, and roughly 11 million of these chains were shared by at least two donors. Raw reads were error-corrected and collapsed into unique sequences by a nearest-neighbor algorithm in which closely related sequences were merged to remove PCR and sequencing errors. To assign V, D and J gene segments, CDR3 sequences were aligned to IMGT reference sequences. For a sequence to be retained, a match of at least six nucleotides to both a V gene segment and a J gene segment was required. A rearrangement was called productive if the CDR3 had no stop codons and remained in frame with V and J, and every other rearrangement was called non-productive. CDR3 was defined by IMGT convention, running from the second conserved V-encoded cysteine to the conserved J-encoded phenylalanine. The earlier analysis of 587 of the donors excluded sequences that lacked an unambiguous match to a single V gene segment. In an earlier analysis of several hundred of the donors, V segments were called functional above 56.7% productive rearrangements and were called segregating when the between-donor standard deviation exceeded 5%. A statistical classification framework was built for diagnosing cytomegalovirus status from the catalog of TCR beta chain sequences. V and J gene assignment, in a later analysis, came from comparing TCR nucleotide sequences with IMGT/GENE-DB human TR gene sequences. Using the TCRdist pipeline, a later analysis assigned CDR3 sequences along with most-parsimonious VDJ recombination scenarios. In a later analysis, each TCR beta chain was defined by its CDR3 amino acid sequence together with its V-gene family, and reads without a unique V-gene family were excluded. As a way to deal with suspected cross-contamination and a sequencing artifact, a later analysis dropped approximately 570 nucleotide sequences that were highly shared and had low generation probability. For each public chain, a later analysis derived a clonal expansion index from normalized ranks of inferred template counts within each repertoire. In a later analysis, generation probabilities were computed with a VDJ recombination model fitted to out-of-frame rearrangements, and the resulting probabilities were checked against IGoR. In a later analysis, hypergeometric tests were used to score TCR-TCR, TCR-HLA and TCR-CMV co-occurrence, with a repertoire-size bias correction applied to TCR pairs. A later analysis estimated false discovery rates by permuting HLA or CMV assignments 20 times. In a later analysis, co-occurring TCRs were grouped using DBSCAN, and TCRdist sequence similarity was added for clustering within HLA-allele-positive subsets. Repertoires with fewer than 30,000 or more than 120,000 public chains, plus five repertoires with anomalous nucleotide sharing, were excluded from co-occurrence clustering. TCRdb's version of the immuneACCESS table is confined to in-frame rearrangements and falls short of the full clone set. An unresolved V gene accounts for under half of the shortfall where checked; the remainder is of unknown origin. Clone size and V and J calls were adopted from that table, with D and trimming inferred from the DNA. This sample is represented by around 300,000 clones; about 75% of them were singletons. Of the sample, roughly 2.4% is held by the ten largest clones.

The specimen sequenced was PBMCs. The sequence is built from TRBV11-3 and TRBJ2-1; TRBD2 is a possible D gene, resting on 6 matching bases. The origin of this receptor is a female donor in good health and CMV-seronegative. The CDR3 here reads CASSGGEAEQFF. In nucleotide form, the sequence is TGTGCCAGCAGCGGCGGGGAGGCTGAGCAGTTCTTC. The full variable domain, completed from the reference TRBV11-3 and TRBJ2-1 proteins outside the CDR3, reads EAGVVQSPRYKIIEKKQPVAFWCNPISGHNTLYWYLQNLGQGPELLIRYENEEAVDDSQLPKDRFSAERLKGVDSTLKIQPAELGDSAVYLCASSGGEAEQFFGPGTRLTVL.